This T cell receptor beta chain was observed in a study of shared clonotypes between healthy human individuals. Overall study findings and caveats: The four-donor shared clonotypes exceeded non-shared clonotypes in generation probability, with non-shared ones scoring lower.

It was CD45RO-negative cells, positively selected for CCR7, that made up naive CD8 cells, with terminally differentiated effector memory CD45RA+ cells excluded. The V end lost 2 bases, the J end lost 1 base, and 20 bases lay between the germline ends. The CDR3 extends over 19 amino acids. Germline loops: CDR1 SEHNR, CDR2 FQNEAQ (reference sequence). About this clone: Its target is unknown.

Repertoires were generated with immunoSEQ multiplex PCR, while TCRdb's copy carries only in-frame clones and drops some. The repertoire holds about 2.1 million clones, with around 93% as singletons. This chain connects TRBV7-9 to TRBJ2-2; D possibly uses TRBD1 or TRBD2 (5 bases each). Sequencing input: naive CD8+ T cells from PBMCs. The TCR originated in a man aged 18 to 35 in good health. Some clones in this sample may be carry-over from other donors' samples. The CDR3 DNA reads TGTGCCAGCAGCTTATATGGTTTCGGGGCTTCAGGGAACACCGGGGAGCTGTTTTTT. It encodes CASSLYGFGASGNTGELFF. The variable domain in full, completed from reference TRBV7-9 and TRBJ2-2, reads DTGVSQNPRHKITKRGQNVTFRCDPISEHNRLYWYRQTLGQGPEFLTYFQNEAQLEKSRLLSDRFSAERPKGSFSTLEIQRTEQGDSAMYLCASSLYGFGASGNTGELFFGEGSRLTVL.